This entry lists 24 T cell receptor beta chains sequenced from one sample in a study of blood T cell repertoires in COVID-19. The method was immunoSEQ multiplex PCR; TCRdb's version includes in-frame clones alone and lacks a portion of them. The sample includes around 380,000 clones, 81% seen only once; the top ten take around 1%. Specimen: peripheral blood. The origin of the receptors is a human donor with acute or convalescent COVID-19. The donor label of this sample is uncertain.

The chain has TRBV14 and TRBJ2-1; 8 bases fit TRBD2. Germline-derived CDR1 and CDR2 are SGHDN and FVKESK. Unmatched junction bases numbered 14, after V lost 0 bases and J lost 7 bases. This CDR3 is built from 18 residues. The CDR3 is CASSQDRSSGYPGNEQFF. For the CDR3, the DNA is TGTGCCAGCAGCCAAGATCGTTCTAGCGGGTATCCGGGGAATGAGCAGTTCTTC. The variable domain in full, with the rest retrieved from reference TRBV14 and TRBJ2-1, is EAGVTQFPSHSVIEKGQTVTLRCDPISGHDNLYWYRRVMGKEIKFLLHFVKESKQDESGMPNNRFLAERTGGTYSTLKVQPAELEDSGVYFCASSQDRSSGYPGNEQFFGPGTRLTVL.

This clone occurred once. The chain combines TRBV7-9 with TRBJ2-1, with 7 bases that match TRBD2. Germline values: CDR1 SEHNR, CDR2 FQNEAQ (reference sequence). CDR3 length: 16 residues. V trimming: 5 bases; J trimming: 4 bases; junction bases outside the gene matches: 11. The CDR3 sequence is CASSARDYHTYNEQFF. The CDR3 DNA sequence: TGTGCCAGCAGCGCCCGGGACTATCATACGTACAATGAGCAGTTCTTC.

The gene calls are TRBV15 and TRBJ1-5; TRBD1 agrees at 11 bases. The CDR3 is 18 amino acids. Germline CDR1 and CDR2: LNHNV and YYDKDF (reference sequence). V lost 4 bases to trimming and J lost 3 bases; unmatched junction nucleotides: 11. The CDR3 spells CATSTSGGTGGFNQPQHF. In DNA, the CDR3 is TGTGCCACCAGCACCTCCGGGGGGACAGGGGGATTCAATCAGCCCCAGCATTTT.

The V and J genes are TRBV5-5 and TRBJ2-7; D is uncertain. The CDR3 runs 18 residues. V lost 2 bases and J lost 5, with 26 bases in between. The germline V gene has CDR1 SGHKS and CDR2 YYEKEE (reference sequence). The CDR3 here is CASSLPAAAHALEDEQYF. DNA for the CDR3: TGTGCCAGCAGCTTACCCGCCGCGGCTCATGCTTTGGAAGACGAGCAGTACTTC.

The CDR3 protein is CASSRTGKGTEAFF. The DNA for the CDR3 is TGTGCCAGCAGCAGGACAGGGAAGGGCACTGAAGCTTTCTTT. The J gene is TRBJ1-1, the V gene TRBV11-3, with 8 nucleotides matching TRBD1. Germline CDR1 and CDR2: SGHNT and YENEEA. The CDR3 length is 14 residues. V lost 5 bases to trimming and J lost 4 bases; unmatched junction nucleotides: 6. The full variable domain, in which reference TRBV11-3 and TRBJ1-1 provide the parts outside the CDR3, is EAGVVQSPRYKIIEKKQPVAFWCNPISGHNTLYWYLQNLGQGPELLIRYENEEAVDDSQLPKDRFSAERLKGVDSTLKIQPAELGDSAVYLCASSRTGKGTEAFFGQGTRLTVV.

The genes are TRBV7-9 and TRBJ2-7, with TRBD1 as a possible D gene (5 bases). Trimming took 4 bases from V and 2 from J, leaving 15 bases between them. Germline assignment: CDR1 SEHNR and CDR2 FQNEAQ (reference sequence). This CDR3 is built from 15 residues. The CDR3 protein is CASSSEQGLPYEQYF. The CDR3 nucleotides read TGTGCCAGCAGCTCCGAGCAGGGTTTGCCCTACGAGCAGTACTTC.

The chain employs TRBV4-1 and TRBJ2-3; 8 bases align to TRBD2. Germline V gene data show CDR1 as MGHRA and CDR2 as YSYEKL. The CDR3 extends over 17 amino acids. The V segment lost 3 bases and the J segment 2 bases; nucleotides outside the gene matches: 10. CDR3 amino acids: CASSHGGVGGFTDTQYF. CDR3 coding DNA: TGCGCCAGCAGCCACGGGGGGGTAGGGGGGTTCACAGATACGCAGTATTTT.

The genes are TRBV6-6 and TRBJ2-2, with D tentatively TRBD2 (6 bases). V lost 2 bases and J lost 5, with 9 bases in between. This CDR3 is built from 14 residues. Germline assignment: CDR1 MNHNY and CDR2 SVGAGI (reference sequence). The CDR3: CASSYRDSTGELFF. CDR3 DNA: TGTGCCAGCAGTTACAGGGACTCTACCGGGGAGCTGTTTTTT.

This rearrangement joins TRBV7-9 to TRBJ1-1, with TRBD1 matching over 11 bases. J was trimmed by 3 bases and V by 6 bases; bases with no gene match: 12. Germline V gene sequence: CDR1 SEHNR, CDR2 FQNEAQ (reference sequence). The CDR3 has 17 residues. The CDR3 DNA sequence: TGTGCCAGCAGTCCCGGGACAGGGGGAAAAGGGGACACTGAAGCTTTCTTT. Encoded protein: CASSPGTGGKGDTEAFF.

This clone was seen just once. V usage is TRBV25-1 and J usage is TRBJ2-5; possible D gene TRBD2, 7 bases. Germline V gene data show CDR1 as MGHDK and CDR2 as SYGVNS. The CDR3 sequence is 15 residues long. Trimming took 1 base from V and 7 from J, leaving 16 bases between them. The CDR3: CASSEWSAGAGTQYF. CDR3 nucleotide sequence: TGTGCCAGCAGTGAATGGTCTGCGGGGGCTGGGACCCAGTACTTC.

The CDR3 DNA reads TGCGCCAGCAGCTTGGTAGTTAGCGGGGGAGAGACCCAGTACTTC. Its protein is CASSLVVSGGETQYF. The chain is built from TRBV5-1 and TRBJ2-5; 9 bases fit TRBD2. V was pared by 0 bases and J by 4 bases, with 4 bases of the junction left unmatched. CDR3 size: 15 residues. Per the germline V gene, CDR1 is SGHRS and CDR2 is YFSETQ. The variable domain in full, with the rest retrieved from reference TRBV5-1 and TRBJ2-5, is KAGVTQTPRYLIKTRGQQVTLSCSPISGHRSVSWYQQTPGQGLQFLFEYFSETQRNKGNFPGRFSGRQFSNSRSEMNVSTLELGDSALYLCASSLVVSGGETQYFGPGTRLLVL.

This clone was seen just once. This chain joins TRBV29-1 and TRBJ1-5; 10 bases map to TRBD1. The junction had 0 bases not matched to a gene; V was cut back by 4 bases and J by 6 bases. This CDR3 contains 12 residues. The germline V gene encodes CDR1 SQVTM and CDR2 ANQGSEA. CDR3 amino acids: CSVGDRGQPQHF. In nucleotides, the CDR3 is TGCAGCGTTGGGGACAGGGGTCAGCCCCAGCATTTT.

J is TRBJ2-7 and V is TRBV28; 7 nucleotides agree with TRBD2. CDR1 and CDR2 (germline): MDHEN, SYDVKM. The CDR3 covers 14 residues. V was pared by 5 bases and J by 7 bases, with 11 bases of the junction left unmatched. The CDR3 loop is CASSPGGGGGEQYF. The CDR3, as DNA: TGTGCCAGCAGTCCCGGGGGTGGGGGGGGTGAGCAGTACTTC.

The V call is TRBV5-6, the J call TRBJ2-7; perhaps TRBD1 as D (6 bases). The CDR3 consists of 14 residues. Trimming removed 7 bases from V and 2 bases from J, with 16 bases in between. The V gene's germline CDR1 is SGHDT and CDR2 YYEEEE. Here the CDR3 reads CASCGQQYPYEQYF. The CDR3, as DNA: TGTGCCAGCTGTGGACAGCAATACCCCTACGAGCAGTACTTC.

The chain employs TRBV28 and TRBJ1-1, with unresolved D. The germline gives CDR1 MDHEN, CDR2 SYDVKM. Trimming cost V 1 base and J 2 bases, with 11 bases left between them. The CDR3 is made up of 15 amino acids. The CDR3 reads CASSLSAVGNTEAFF. CDR3 DNA sequence: TGTGCCAGCAGTTTATCCGCGGTAGGTAACACTGAAGCTTTCTTT.

The chain is built from TRBV19 and TRBJ1-2; 9 positions agree with TRBD1. This CDR3 spans 17 amino acids. CDR1 is LNHDA and CDR2 is SQIVND in the germline V gene (reference sequence). With 5 bases clipped from V and 0 bases from J, the junction kept 10 bases outside the gene matches. CDR3 in amino acids: CASSRTGTGFPNYGYTF. The CDR3 DNA follows: TGTGCCAGTAGTCGAACCGGGACAGGGTTCCCTAACTATGGCTACACCTTC.

The rearrangement joins TRBV7-8 to TRBJ2-1; 13 positions match TRBD2. The CDR3 extends over 18 amino acids. Germline assignment: CDR1 SGHVS and CDR2 FQNEAQ. After removal of 0 bases from V and 8 bases from J, the junction contained 10 bases not matched to a gene. CDR3 amino acids: CASSLALGGLAGMYEQFF. DNA for the CDR3: TGTGCCAGCAGCTTAGCGTTGGGGGGACTAGCGGGAATGTATGAGCAGTTCTTC.

The rearrangement uses TRBV6-1 and TRBJ2-7, with D hard to call. Per germline, CDR1 MNHNS and CDR2 SASEGT. V lost 2 bases to trimming and J lost 2 bases, with 4 bases between them. This CDR3 has 12 residues. CDR3 bases: TGTGCCAGCAGTGAAAACACCTACGAGCAGTACTTC. Residues: CASSENTYEQYF.

V and J are TRBV6-5 and TRBJ1-1, with D tentatively TRBD1 (5 bases). CDR1 and CDR2 from the germline V gene are MNHEY and SVGAGI. The CDR3 runs to 14 residues. V lost 6 bases and J lost 5, with 16 bases in between. The CDR3, as DNA: TGTGCCAGCAGCCTGGCGGCAGGGCCAACTGAAGCTTTCTTT. This sequence encodes CASSLAAGPTEAFF.

The chain uses TRBV7-9 and TRBJ1-5, with D tentatively TRBD1 (6 bases). Trimming pared 3 bases from V and 0 bases from J, leaving 12 bases between. Germline assignment: CDR1 SEHNR and CDR2 FQNEAQ (reference sequence). The CDR3 spans 16 residues. CDR3 region: CASSFTGTLSNQPQHF. In DNA, the CDR3 is TGTGCCAGCAGCTTCACCGGGACACTTAGCAATCAGCCCCAGCATTTT. Full variable domain (remainder filled in from reference TRBV7-9 and TRBJ1-5): DTGVSQNPRHKITKRGQNVTFRCDPISEHNRLYWYRQTLGQGPEFLTYFQNEAQLEKSRLLSDRFSAERPKGSFSTLEIQRTEQGDSAMYLCASSFTGTLSNQPQHFGDGTRLSIL.

The chain uses TRBV18 and TRBJ2-1; D is perhaps TRBD2 (5 bases). With 8 bases removed from V and 5 bases from J, the gap between germline ends came to 10 bases. There are 12 residues in the CDR3. Per germline, CDR1 KGHSH and CDR2 LQKENI. The CDR3 loop reads CASGLTHNEQFF. Here the CDR3 DNA reads TGTGCCAGCGGACTTACGCACAATGAGCAGTTCTTC.

This rearrangement joins TRBV14 to TRBJ2-3; 14 nucleotides align to TRBD2. V was pared by 6 bases and J by 5 bases, with 7 bases of the junction left unmatched. This CDR3 contains 16 residues. CDR1 SGHDN and CDR2 FVKESK come from the germline V gene. The CDR3 bases are TGTGCCAGCAGATCCGGGACTAGCGGGAGTAAAGATACGCAGTATTTT. Residues: CASRSGTSGSKDTQYF.

The rearrangement joins TRBV24-1 to TRBJ1-1; 8 bases are a match to TRBD1. The CDR3 sequence is 17 residues long. CDR1 and CDR2 from the germline V gene are KGHDR and SFDVKD. The V gene end was trimmed by 4 bases and the J gene end by 1 base; junction bases not matched to a gene: 10. The DNA of the CDR3 is TGTGCCACCAGTGAGGGAGGGACAGGCAAGTCGAACACTGAAGCTTTCTTT. Protein product: CATSEGGTGKSNTEAFF.

This rearrangement joins TRBV18 to TRBJ2-7, with D maybe TRBD1 (5 bases). CDR1 KGHSH and CDR2 LQKENI come from the germline V gene. The CDR3 is 13 amino acids. V shed 3 bases and J shed 7 bases, with 13 bases lying between them. The CDR3 spells CASSPTVLGEQYF. The CDR3 DNA reads TGTGCCAGCTCACCGACAGTTCTGGGGGAGCAGTACTTC. The full variable domain, with the rest looked up from reference TRBV18 and TRBJ2-7, is NAGVMQNPRHLVRRRGQEARLRCSPMKGHSHVYWYRQLPEEGLKFMVYLQKENIIDESGMPKERFSAEFPKEGPSILRIQQVVRGDSAAYFCASSPTVLGEQYFGPGTRLTVT.